These 27 T cell receptor beta chains were all obtained from the same sample, sequenced in a study of blood T cell repertoires in COVID-19. TCRdb keeps only in-frame clones here, not all; method: immunoSEQ multiplex PCR. The sample carries 210,000 or so clones, more than 70% recorded once. Sequencing was carried out using PBMCs or T cells enriched from blood (not recorded which). The source is a man younger than 45 with acute COVID-19.

This chain uses TRBV9 with TRBJ1-2; D might be TRBD1 (6 bases). Germline V lookup: CDR1 SGDLS, CDR2 YYNGEE. V was clipped by 3 bases and J by 4 bases, with 19 bases between them. The CDR3 totals 16 residues. CDR3 in amino acids: CASSAFDMQGSYGYTF. In DNA, the CDR3 is TGTGCCAGCAGCGCATTCGACATGCAGGGGAGCTATGGCTACACCTTC.

This clone appeared a single time. The V and J genes are TRBV29-1 and TRBJ1-5; no clear D. Germline loops: CDR1 SQVTM, CDR2 ANQGSEA. The CDR3 totals 12 residues. The germline V and J ends were trimmed by 4 bases and 4 bases, with 8 bases remaining between them. The CDR3 protein is CSVGGQNQPQHF. The DNA of the CDR3 is TGCAGCGTTGGTGGGCAAAATCAGCCCCAGCATTTT.

The chain uses TRBV19 and TRBJ1-1, with 7 bases lining up with TRBD1. V shed 1 base and J 7 bases; nucleotides not matched to a gene: 9. The CDR3 runs to 15 residues. The V gene's germline CDR1 is LNHDA and CDR2 SQIVND (reference sequence). Written as DNA, the CDR3 is TGTGCCAGTAGTATAGGAGGGACAGACCATATTGAAGCTTTCTTT. It yields the protein CASSIGGTDHIEAFF.

The sample holds one count of this clone. The J gene is TRBJ1-1, the V gene TRBV7-9; D is ambiguous. Germline V CDR1 and CDR2: SEHNR, FQNEAQ (reference sequence). Trimming stripped 5 bases from V and 1 base from J, with 5 bases between. The CDR3 spans 12 residues. The CDR3 DNA is TGTGCCAGCAGCCAATCGAACACTGAAGCTTTCTTT. Protein: CASSQSNTEAFF. Together with reference TRBV7-9 and TRBJ1-1, the CDR3 gives the full variable domain: DTGVSQNPRHKITKRGQNVTFRCDPISEHNRLYWYRQTLGQGPEFLTYFQNEAQLEKSRLLSDRFSAERPKGSFSTLEIQRTEQGDSAMYLCASSQSNTEAFFGQGTRLTVV.

As to this clone: The sample contains more than one DNA sequence encoding this CDR3. This rearrangement joins TRBV18 to TRBJ1-1, with 8 positions matching TRBD1. This CDR3 region has 14 residues. The germline V gene encodes CDR1 KGHSH and CDR2 LQKENI. Germline trimming cut 6 bases from V and 4 bases from J; bases unmatched to any gene: 7. In DNA, the CDR3 is TGTGCCAGCTCCCCCGGACAGGGCGGCACTGAAGCTTTCTTT. It yields the protein CASSPGQGGTEAFF.

V gene TRBV5-4 combines with J gene TRBJ2-7; no clear D. V was trimmed by 4 bases and J by 6 bases, leaving 20 bases between them. The CDR3 covers 15 residues. Per germline, CDR1 SGHNT and CDR2 YYREEE (reference sequence). CDR3 residues: CASSRGLDTLGEQYF. DNA of the CDR3: TGTGCCAGCAGCCGCGGTCTCGATACCCTGGGCGAGCAGTACTTC. Filled out from reference TRBV5-4 and TRBJ2-7, the complete variable domain reads ETGVTQSPTHLIKTRGQQVTLRCSSQSGHNTVSWYQQALGQGPQFIFQYYREEENGRGNFPPRFSGLQFPNYSSELNVNALELDDSALYLCASSRGLDTLGEQYFGPGTRLTVT.

This rearrangement joins TRBV19 to TRBJ2-7; 9 bases are a match to TRBD2. V was pared by 2 bases and J by 3 bases, with 5 bases of the junction left unmatched. CDR1 is LNHDA, CDR2 SQIVND, per germline (reference sequence). CDR3 length: 15 residues. The CDR3 DNA reads as TGTGCCAGTAGTATATCAGCGGGGGGAGGCTACGAGCAGTACTTC. Its translation: CASSISAGGGYEQYF.

The rearrangement joins TRBV5-4 to TRBJ1-6; D perhaps matches TRBD1 (5 bases). V was shortened by 4 bases and J by 0 bases, with 14 bases between the two germline ends. This CDR3 region has 17 residues. The V gene's germline CDR1 is SGHNT and CDR2 YYREEE (reference sequence). In DNA, the CDR3 is TGTGCCAGCAGCCCGGGGGGATATAGCTCCTATAATTCACCCCTCCACTTT. Translating gives CASSPGGYSSYNSPLHF.

This chain joins TRBV3-1 (or the pseudogene TRBV3-2) and TRBJ1-1; 8 positions agree with TRBD1. The V segment lost 4 bases and the J segment 5 bases; nucleotides outside the gene matches: 3. The CDR3 totals 13 residues. Looked up from germline, CDR1 is LGHDT and CDR2 is YNNKEL (reference sequence). The DNA of the CDR3 is TGTGCCAGCAGCCCCGGGACAGGAACTGAAGCTTTCTTT. Translation: CASSPGTGTEAFF.

V and J are TRBV7-9 and TRBJ1-3, with a tentative D call TRBD1 (6 bases). The CDR3 runs 15 residues. CDR1 and CDR2 from the germline V gene are SEHNR and FQNEAQ (reference sequence). The V end was cut by 8 bases, the J end by 0 bases, with 14 bases between. CDR3 protein: CASDSGGLSGNTIYF. DNA of the CDR3: TGTGCCAGCGATTCGGGGGGGCTCTCTGGAAACACCATATATTTT.

The chain uses TRBV25-1 and TRBJ2-4; possible D gene TRBD2, 6 bases. The CDR3 spans 13 residues. Germline CDR1 is MGHDK and CDR2 is SYGVNS. The V and J ends lost 1 base and 7 bases respectively, with 8 bases between them. The CDR3: CASSEWGENIQYF. Written as DNA, the CDR3 is TGTGCCAGCAGTGAATGGGGGGAGAACATTCAGTACTTC.

This clone turned up a few times. The chain recombines TRBV6-5 with TRBJ2-1, with a possible D match to TRBD1 (5 bases). Germline CDR1 reads MNHEY; CDR2 reads SVGAGI. The V end was cut by 4 bases, the J end by 0 bases, with 13 bases between. This CDR3 contains 16 residues. The DNA of the CDR3 is TGTGCCAGCAGTTCAGGGTGGGAAAGCTCCTACAATGAGCAGTTCTTC. Encoded protein: CASSSGWESSYNEQFF.

The chain carries TRBV10-2 and TRBJ1-1; D might be TRBD1 (6 bases). The CDR3 loop spans 12 amino acids. Germline V gene data show CDR1 as WSHSY and CDR2 as SAAADI. CDR3 coding DNA: TGCGCAGCGGCAGGGGCGGTCGCTGAAGCTTTCTTT. It is translated as CAAAGAVAEAFF.

V gene TRBV10-1 combines with J gene TRBJ2-7; 11 bases match TRBD1. V trimming: 6 bases; J trimming: 4 bases; junction bases outside the gene matches: 8. The germline CDR1 and CDR2 sequences are WNHNN and SYGVQD (reference sequence). This CDR3 spans 15 amino acids. As DNA, the CDR3 is TGCGCCAGCAGCCCGGGACAGGGGGGAAAATACGAGCAGTACTTC. It encodes CASSPGQGGKYEQYF.

This chain joins TRBV5-1 and TRBJ1-1, with D unresolved. This CDR3 is built from 14 residues. Trimming cost V 0 bases and J 1 base, with 7 bases left between them. Germline values: CDR1 SGHRS, CDR2 YFSETQ. CDR3 coding DNA: TGCGCCAGCAGCTTGGACAATTGGAACACTGAAGCTTTCTTT. Translating gives CASSLDNWNTEAFF.

The V call is TRBV28, the J call TRBJ2-7; TRBD1 matches at 8 bases. V shed 1 base, J shed 0 bases, and the junction held 2 bases outside the gene matches. The CDR3 is made up of 15 amino acids. Germline CDR1 is MDHEN and CDR2 is SYDVKM. The CDR3: CASSLSGQGSYEQYF. CDR3 in DNA: TGTGCCAGCAGTTTATCCGGACAGGGCTCCTACGAGCAGTACTTC.

Of note for this clone: A read error may be the cause here, since a much bigger clone is one base away. Other DNA sequences within the sample encode an identical CDR3. The chain links TRBV11-2 to TRBJ1-1; D ambiguous. The germline V gene has CDR1 SGHAT and CDR2 FQNNGV. The ends were cut back, 1 base at V and 1 base at J, with 4 bases in the middle. The CDR3 spans 13 residues. CDR3 residues: CASSLGQNTEAFF. CDR3 nucleotides: TGTGCCAGCAGCTTAGGACAGAACACTGAAGCTTTCTTT.

The chain has TRBV12-3 or TRBV12-4 and TRBJ1-2; no reliable D call. Trimming removed 1 base at V and 4 bases at J, with 4 bases between. This CDR3 comprises 12 residues. CDR3 coding DNA: TGTGCCAGCAGTTTAGTCAGCTATGGCTACACCTTC. The encoded protein is CASSLVSYGYTF.

CDR3 nucleotides: TGTGCCAGCAGCTTAGAGGCGGGGGGGCCGAGTCAGCCCCAGCATTTT. It encodes CASSLEAGGPSQPQHF. This rearrangement joins TRBV7-9 to TRBJ1-5, with D perhaps TRBD1 (6 bases). The ends were cut back, 1 base at V and 6 bases at J, with 16 bases in the middle. The CDR3 has 16 residues. CDR1 is SEHNR, CDR2 FQNEAQ, per germline (reference sequence). Full variable domain (remainder filled in from reference TRBV7-9 and TRBJ1-5): DTGVSQNPRHKITKRGQNVTFRCDPISEHNRLYWYRQTLGQGPEFLTYFQNEAQLEKSRLLSDRFSAERPKGSFSTLEIQRTEQGDSAMYLCASSLEAGGPSQPQHFGDGTRLSIL.

The CDR3 DNA is TGTGCCAGCAGCTTACAGGGTGCGGATTCACCCCTCCACTTT. Protein product: CASSLQGADSPLHF. V usage is TRBV11-2 and J usage is TRBJ1-6; D may be TRBD1 (5 bases). In germline, CDR1 is SGHAT, CDR2 FQNNGV. With 2 bases removed from V and 8 bases from J, the gap between germline ends came to 10 bases. The CDR3 runs to 14 residues.

This clone was observed a few times. V usage is TRBV19 and J usage is TRBJ1-6; D might be TRBD1 (5 bases). V was cut by 7 bases and J by 4 bases, with 11 bases left in between. Germline CDR1 reads LNHDA; CDR2 reads SQIVND (reference sequence). CDR3 length: 14 residues. CDR3 DNA: TGTGCCAGTAAGGCAGGGAGGTATAATTCACCCCTCCACTTT. Translating gives CASKAGRYNSPLHF. The full variable domain, with the rest looked up from reference TRBV19 and TRBJ1-6, is DGGITQSPKYLFRKEGQNVTLSCEQNLNHDAMYWYRQDPGQGLRLIYYSQIVNDFQKGDIAEGYSVSREKKESFPLTVTSAQKNPTAFYLCASKAGRYNSPLHFGNGTRLTVT.

The chain recombines TRBV5-1 with TRBJ1-1; 8 positions agree with TRBD1. The ends lost 4 bases at V and 5 bases at J; junction bases unmatched: 10. The CDR3 contains 15 residues. The germline V gene has CDR1 SGHRS and CDR2 YFSETQ. This chain's CDR3 is CASSPQGASWTEAFF. CDR3 sequence (DNA): TGCGCCAGCAGCCCTCAGGGGGCCAGTTGGACTGAAGCTTTCTTT.

The rearrangement links TRBV9 to TRBJ1-1; 7 positions agree with TRBD1. The germline gives CDR1 SGDLS, CDR2 YYNGEE. The ends lost 4 bases at V and 3 bases at J; junction bases unmatched: 9. The length of the CDR3 is 15 residues. The CDR3 DNA reads as TGTGCCAGCAGCCTCGGGGTAGGGGGCTACACTGAAGCTTTCTTT. It yields the protein CASSLGVGGYTEAFF.

This chain joins TRBV10-3 and TRBJ1-3, with D uncertain. Germline-derived CDR1 and CDR2 are ENHRY and SYGVKD. The CDR3 spans 13 residues. Trimming cost V 6 bases and J 2 bases, with 8 bases left between them. The CDR3 nucleotides are TGTGCCATCAGAGCCCCCCCTGGAAACACCATATATTTT. Its translation is CAIRAPPGNTIYF.

The rearrangement uses TRBV30 and TRBJ2-7, with 7 bases identical to TRBD2. V gave up 3 bases and J gave up 5 bases; unmatched junction bases: 4. This CDR3 has 12 amino acids. Germline V gene sequence: CDR1 GTSNPN, CDR2 SVGIG (reference sequence). As DNA, the CDR3 is TGTGCCTGGAGGGCGGGGGACCACGAGCAGTACTTC. Its translation: CAWRAGDHEQYF. Full variable domain (rest looked up from reference TRBV30 and TRBJ2-7): SQTIHQWPATLVQPVGSPLSLECTVEGTSNPNLYWYRQAAGRGLQLLFYSVGIGQISSEVPQNLSASRPQDRQFILSSKKLLLSDSGFYLCAWRAGDHEQYFGPGTRLTVT.

This chain uses TRBV18 with TRBJ1-1; D is ambiguous. The CDR3 covers 15 residues. Germline V gene lookup returns CDR1 KGHSH and CDR2 LQKENI. V lost 2 bases and J lost 1, with 11 bases in between. The CDR3 bases are TGTGCCAGCTCACCAGGAGTAGGAGGGAACACTGAAGCTTTCTTT. Its protein product is CASSPGVGGNTEAFF.

This clone occurred a few times. The J gene is TRBJ2-7, the V gene TRBV3-1 (or the pseudogene TRBV3-2); D is perhaps TRBD2 (6 bases). There are 15 residues in the CDR3. The germline V gene has CDR1 LGHDT and CDR2 YNNKEL (reference sequence). Trimming took 8 bases from V and 2 from J, leaving 19 bases between them. CDR3: CASATSQGGAYEQYF. The CDR3 DNA sequence: TGTGCCAGCGCCACAAGCCAGGGAGGAGCCTACGAGCAGTACTTC.